A selection of T cell receptor beta chains follows, all from one sample in a study of control samples from healthy donors and cancer patients. The table came from immunoSEQ multiplex PCR; TCRdb's copy has only in-frame clones and leaves some out. The sample yields around 140,000 clones, roughly nine tenths seen once. The specimen sequenced was blood. All receptors come from a man in his late teens or twenties in good health. Both conserved end residues are part of each CDR3. The order of the fields is D gene, J gene, V gene, clone size, CDR3 protein, CDR3 DNA. The D gene is left open where the match is weak. Clone size, where shown, is once, few, many, or a class for clones that have expanded.

>NA|TRBJ2-5|TRBV25-1|NA
CASGTGQETQYF
TGTGCCTCAGGGACGGGACAAGAGACCCAGTACTTC
>NA|TRBJ1-6|TRBV3-1/TRBV3-2|NA
CASSQVGARDSPLHF
TGTGCCAGCAGCCAAGTCGGCGCGAGGGATTCACCCCTCCACTTT
>TRBD1|TRBJ2-7|TRBV29-1|NA
CSVEQGAEYEQYF
TGCAGCGTGGAACAGGGGGCGGAGTACGAGCAGTACTTC
>NA|TRBJ1-1|TRBV6-2/TRBV6-3|once
CASSSGHQNTEAFF
TGTGCCAGCAGTTCGGGACACCAGAACACTGAAGCTTTCTTT
>NA|TRBJ2-3|TRBV6-5|NA
CASSRPGSDTQYF
TGTGCCAGCAGTCGCCCAGGGTCAGATACGCAGTATTTT
>NA|TRBJ1-3|TRBV19|NA
CASSLGEPGNTIYF
TGTGCCAGTAGCCTAGGGGAGCCTGGAAACACCATATATTTT
>NA|TRBJ1-1|TRBV7-3|NA
CASSFGLNTEAFF
TGTGCCAGCAGCTTTGGCCTGAACACTGAAGCTTTCTTT
>NA|TRBJ2-1|TRBV28|once
CASSPGLQYNEQFF
TGTGCCAGCAGTCCGGGACTTCAATACAATGAGCAGTTCTTC
>NA|TRBJ1-5|TRBV19|NA
CASARGASNQPQHF
TGTGCCTCTGCCCGGGGGGCAAGCAATCAGCCCCAGCATTTT
>NA|TRBJ2-3|TRBV9|NA
CASGGGAVTDTQYF
TGTGCCTCCGGGGGAGGAGCGGTCACAGATACGCAGTATTTT
>TRBD1|TRBJ1-6|TRBV28|NA
CASKQGAPYNSPLHF
TGTGCCAGCAAACAGGGGGCCCCCTATAATTCACCCCTCCACTTT
>NA|TRBJ2-3|TRBV2|NA
CASSKLLGEGTDTQYF
TGTGCCAGCAGTAAACTGCTGGGGGAGGGCACAGATACGCAGTATTTT
>NA|TRBJ1-4|TRBV4-1|NA
CASSQRQTNEKLFF
TGCGCCAGCAGCCAGCGACAGACTAATGAAAAACTGTTTTTT
>TRBD2|TRBJ2-7|TRBV5-5|NA
CASSLASGGLYEQYF
TGTGCCAGCAGCTTGGCTAGCGGGGGCCTCTACGAGCAGTACTTC
>NA|TRBJ1-1|TRBV21-1|NA
CAIPGQGNTEAFF
TGTGCCATTCCGGGACAGGGGAACACTGAAGCTTTCTTT
>NA|TRBJ1-2|TRBV10-3|NA
CAISESGPGRDGYTF
TGTGCCATCAGTGAGTCAGGACCCGGGAGAGATGGCTACACCTTC
>NA|TRBJ2-2|TRBV12-3/TRBV12-4|once
CASSLVAGELFF
TGTGCCAGCAGTTTAGTAGCCGGGGAGCTGTTTTTT
>NA|TRBJ2-7|TRBV30|few
CAAGDIGKVVYEQYF
TGTGCCGCCGGGGACATCGGTAAGGTTGTGTACGAGCAGTACTTC
>NA|TRBJ1-4|TRBV5-4|NA
CASSSTGKGEKLFF
TGTGCCAGCAGCAGCACAGGGAAAGGGGAAAAACTGTTTTTT
>NA|TRBJ1-2|TRBV6-5|once
CASSYGRGTYGYTF
TGTGCCAGCAGCTACGGACGGGGTACCTATGGCTACACCTTC
>NA|TRBJ1-1|TRBV5-6|NA
CASSSGLNTEAFF
TGTGCCAGCAGCTCCGGGTTGAACACTGAAGCTTTCTTT
>NA|TRBJ2-4|TRBV28|NA
CASSSRDPIAKNIQYF
TGTGCCAGCAGTTCCCGGGATCCTATAGCCAAAAACATTCAGTACTTC
>NA|TRBJ1-3|TRBV6-1|few
CASSEEWGFGSGNTIYF
TGTGCCAGCAGTGAAGAATGGGGGTTCGGGTCTGGAAACACCATATATTTT
>NA|TRBJ1-4|TRBV6-1|NA
CASSEARAVNEKLFF
TGTGCCAGCAGTGAAGCGAGGGCAGTCAATGAAAAACTGTTTTTT
>TRBD1|TRBJ2-7|TRBV5-4|NA
CASSPDRGYDEQYF
TGTGCCAGCAGCCCGGACAGGGGTTACGACGAGCAGTACTTC
>NA|TRBJ1-3|TRBV19|NA
CASSIGSLSGNTIYF
TGTGCCAGTAGTATCGGCAGCCTCTCTGGAAACACCATATATTTT
>NA|TRBJ2-1|TRBV29-1|once
CSVEDRRGYNEQFF
TGCAGCGTTGAAGATAGGAGGGGATACAATGAGCAGTTCTTC
>NA|TRBJ2-3|TRBV14|NA
CASSLQITDTQYF
TGTGCCAGCAGCCTACAGATCACAGATACGCAGTATTTT
>TRBD1|TRBJ2-7|TRBV11-2|NA
CASSFDTTGELSYEQYF
TGTGCCAGCAGCTTTGATACGACAGGGGAGCTTAGCTACGAGCAGTACTTC
>NA|TRBJ2-2|TRBV5-1|NA
CASSLEGSLNTGELFF
TGCGCCAGCAGCTTGGAGGGGAGTTTGAACACCGGGGAGCTGTTTTTT
>NA|TRBJ2-7|TRBV12-3/TRBV12-4|NA
CASSSQGGHEQYF
TGTGCCAGCAGTTCACAGGGAGGACACGAGCAGTACTTC
>NA|TRBJ1-1|TRBV15|NA
CATSSWEGYTEAFF
TGTGCCACCAGCAGCTGGGAGGGGTACACTGAAGCTTTCTTT
>NA|TRBJ1-4|TRBV27|NA
CASSPRDPTEKLFF
TGTGCCAGCAGTCCGAGGGACCCAACGGAGAAACTGTTTTTT
>NA|TRBJ1-2|TRBV6-5|NA
CASRNRWGGGYTF
TGTGCCAGCAGGAACAGATGGGGAGGCGGCTACACCTTC
>NA|TRBJ1-6|TRBV7-3|NA
CASTLGGGNSPLHF
TGTGCCAGCACCCTAGGGGGAGGAAATTCACCCCTCCACTTT
>NA|TRBJ1-6|TRBV10-3|once
CAISEYEKGGTPLHF
TGTGCCATCAGTGAGTACGAGAAGGGGGGCACACCCCTCCACTTT
>TRBD1|TRBJ1-2|TRBV7-9|NA
CASSPQGANYGYTF
TGTGCCAGCAGCCCTCAGGGGGCTAACTATGGCTACACCTTC
>NA|TRBJ1-2|TRBV7-9|NA
CASSPPEIHYGYTF
TGTGCCAGCAGCCCACCCGAAATCCACTATGGCTACACCTTC
>NA|TRBJ2-1|TRBV19|NA
CASSFYNEQFF
TGTGCCAGTAGTTTTTACAATGAGCAGTTCTTC
>NA|TRBJ2-5|TRBV19|NA
CASSRLRDYQETQYF
TGTGCCAGTAGTAGGCTCAGGGACTACCAAGAGACCCAGTACTTC
>NA|TRBJ2-7|TRBV3-1/TRBV3-2|once
CASSQTSSYEQYF
TGTGCCAGCAGCCAAACCAGCTCCTACGAGCAGTACTTC
>TRBD1|TRBJ1-4|TRBV5-1|NA
CASGQGRTNEKLFF
TGCGCCAGCGGACAGGGCCGAACTAATGAAAAACTGTTTTTT
>TRBD2|TRBJ2-7|TRBV6-2/TRBV6-3|NA
CASSYPLAGFYEQYF
TGTGCCAGCAGTTACCCACTAGCGGGGTTCTACGAGCAGTACTTC
>NA|TRBJ2-7|TRBV11-2|NA
CASSFLYEQYF
TGTGCCAGCAGCTTTCTGTACGAGCAGTACTTC
>NA|TRBJ1-1|TRBV27|NA
CANRPGHTEAFF
TGTGCCAATCGTCCGGGACACACTGAAGCTTTCTTT
>TRBD2|TRBJ2-1|TRBV5-4|NA
CASSLVAGGYNEQFF
TGTGCCAGCAGCTTGGTAGCGGGGGGATACAATGAGCAGTTCTTC
>NA|TRBJ2-3|TRBV6-4|NA
CASSWTDGTDTQYF
TGTGCCAGCAGTTGGACAGACGGCACAGATACGCAGTATTTT
>NA|TRBJ1-5|TRBV6-4|NA
CASIRPRGGNQPQHF
TGTGCCAGCATTAGACCTAGGGGGGGCAATCAGCCCCAGCATTTT
>NA|TRBJ1-1|TRBV5-1|NA
CASSLMETGRGAAFF
TGCGCCAGCAGCTTGATGGAGACCGGTCGGGGGGCAGCTTTCTTT
>NA|TRBJ1-1|TRBV9|NA
CASSVSGMNTEAFF
TGTGCCAGCAGCGTAAGCGGAATGAACACTGAAGCTTTCTTT
>NA|TRBJ2-2|TRBV7-2|NA
CASSLAGNTGELFF
TGTGCCAGCAGCTTAGCAGGGAATACCGGGGAGCTGTTTTTT
>NA|TRBJ1-4|TRBV12-3/TRBV12-4|NA
CASSFYPEKLFF
TGTGCCAGCAGTTTCTATCCGGAAAAACTGTTTTTT
>NA|TRBJ2-3|TRBV7-3|NA
CASSRERGSDTQYF
TGTGCCAGCAGCCGCGAAAGAGGGTCAGATACGCAGTATTTT
>TRBD1|TRBJ1-6|TRBV7-3|NA
CASSQGAENSPLHF
TGTGCCAGCAGCCAGGGGGCGGAGAATTCACCCCTCCACTTT
>NA|TRBJ1-2|TRBV5-1|NA
CASSFWTVNGYTF
TGCGCCAGCAGCTTCTGGACAGTTAATGGCTACACCTTC
>TRBD1|TRBJ1-2|TRBV2|NA
CASSEVSGGYGYTF
TGTGCCAGCAGTGAAGTGTCAGGGGGCTATGGCTACACCTTC
>NA|TRBJ1-4|TRBV5-1|NA
CASSFQANEKLFF
TGCGCCAGCAGCTTTCAGGCTAATGAAAAACTGTTTTTT
>NA|TRBJ2-3|TRBV6-1|NA
CASSEAGRGPTDTQYF
TGTGCCAGCAGTGAAGCTGGAAGAGGCCCCACAGATACGCAGTATTTT